This TCR beta chain was captured by sequencing in a study of T cell clones after liver transplantation. Study at large: Apart from a few HCV-positive recipients, transplants were for non-autoimmune, non-viral reasons. General observations from the study: In most of the 8 subjects, circulating graft-donor-reactive CD4 TCRbeta sequences fell significantly after transplant.

The CDR3 length is 19 residues. V lost 5 bases, J lost 2 bases, and 25 bases lay in between. CDR1 MGHRA and CDR2 YSYEKL come from the germline V gene. The table came from immunoSEQ multiplex PCR; TCRdb's copy has only in-frame clones and leaves some out. The top ten clones hold over 7% of a sample with 40,000 to 65,000 clones, 70% to 85% of them seen once. CD3+CD4+ and CD3+CD8+ cells were FACS-sorted from thawed unstimulated PBMCs. A word on this clone: Its antigen remains unidentified.

The J gene is TRBJ2-4, the V gene TRBV4-1, with a possible D match to TRBD1 (5 bases). This sequence originates from a human donor who received a liver transplant. The sequencing used CD4+ T cells from blood, collected before liver transplant. CDR3 nucleotides: TGCGCCAGCAGCTTTGGGGCAGGGTTTACGTCGTTGACCAAAAACATTCAGTACTTC. Translation: CASSFGAGFTSLTKNIQYF.